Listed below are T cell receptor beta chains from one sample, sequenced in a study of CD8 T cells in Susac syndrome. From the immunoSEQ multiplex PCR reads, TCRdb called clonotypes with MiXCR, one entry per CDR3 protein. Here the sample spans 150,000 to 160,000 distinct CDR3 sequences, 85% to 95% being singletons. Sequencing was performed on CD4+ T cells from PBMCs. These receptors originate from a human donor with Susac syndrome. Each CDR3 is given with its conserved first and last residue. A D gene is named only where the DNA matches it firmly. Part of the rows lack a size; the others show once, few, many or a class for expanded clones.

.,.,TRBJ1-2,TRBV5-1,TGCGCCAGCAGCTTGGTGGGAGGGGACTATGGCTACACCTTC,CASSLVGGDYGYTF
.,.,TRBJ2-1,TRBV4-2,TGTGCCAGCAGCCAACCCCGAGGGTTTTCCTACAATGAGCAGTTCTTC,CASSQPRGFSYNEQFF
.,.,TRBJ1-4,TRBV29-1,TGCAGCGTTGGGGTGGGACACCTCAATGAAAAACTGTTTTTT,CSVGVGHLNEKLFF
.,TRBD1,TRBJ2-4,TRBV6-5,TGTGCCAGCAGTTACACGAACAGGGGCGACATTCAGTACTTC,CASSYTNRGDIQYF
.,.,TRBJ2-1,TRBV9,TGTGCCAGCAAGGCAGCGCCAGAGCAGTTCTTC,CASKAAPEQFF
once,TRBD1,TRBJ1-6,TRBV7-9,TGTGCCAGCAGCCCCGAGGCGGGACAGGGTGTTTCACCCCTCCACTTT,CASSPEAGQGVSPLHF
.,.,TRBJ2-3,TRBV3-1,TGTGCCAGCAGCCAAGAGGAGCGGGGCACAGATACGCAGTATTTT,CASSQEERGTDTQYF
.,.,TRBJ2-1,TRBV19,TGTGCCAGTAGTATTGAGCCTGGGGCCTATGAGCAGTTCTTC,CASSIEPGAYEQFF
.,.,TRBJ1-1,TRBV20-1,TGCAGTCAGCGGGATGGGGCGAACACTGAAGCTTTCTTT,CSQRDGANTEAFF
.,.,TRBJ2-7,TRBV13,TGTGCCAGCAGCTTAGGGGACTCCCTCGAGCAGTACTTC,CASSLGDSLEQYF
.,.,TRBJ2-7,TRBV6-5,TGTGCCAGCAGTTACTCGGACGGACACTCTTACGAGCAGTACTTC,CASSYSDGHSYEQYF
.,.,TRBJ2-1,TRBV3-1,TGTGCCAGCAGCCTTTCGGGGGGCCTAATTGAGCAGTTCTTC,CASSLSGGLIEQFF
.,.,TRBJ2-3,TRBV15,TGTGCCACCAGCAATATTGCTCACTCGGCGCAGTATTTT,CATSNIAHSAQYF
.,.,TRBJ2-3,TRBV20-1,TGCAGTGCTAAAATCGCAGATACGCAGTATTTT,CSAKIADTQYF
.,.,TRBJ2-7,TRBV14,TGTGCCAGCAGCCAAGAACCGTATGGGGAGCAGTACTTC,CASSQEPYGEQYF
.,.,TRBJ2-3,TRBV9,TGTGCCAGCAGCGTAGTCCTAATAGCAGATACGCAGTATTTT,CASSVVLIADTQYF
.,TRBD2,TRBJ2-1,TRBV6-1,TGTGCCAGCGCTAGCGGGGTCAGGCAGCTCATCAACAATGAGCAGTTCTTC,CASASGVRQLINNEQFF
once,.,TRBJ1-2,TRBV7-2,TGTGCCAGCAGCCAATCGGGCAGCCCTAACTATGGCTACACCTTC,CASSQSGSPNYGYTF
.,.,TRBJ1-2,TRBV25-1,TGTGCCAGCAGTCCTAGAGGGGACTATGGCTACACCTTC,CASSPRGDYGYTF
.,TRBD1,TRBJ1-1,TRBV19,TGTGCCAGTAGTATCTTACCGGGACAGTGGAGTGAAGCTTTCTTT,CASSILPGQWSEAFF
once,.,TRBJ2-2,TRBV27,TGTGCCAGCTACAGCTACACCGGGGAGCTGTTTTTT,CASYSYTGELFF
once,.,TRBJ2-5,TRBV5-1,TGCGCCAGCAGCACAGATGGAAGGGGTGGGACCCAGTACTTC,CASSTDGRGGTQYF
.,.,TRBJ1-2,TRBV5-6,TGTGCCAGCAGCTTGGCAGGTCAGCGATATGGCTACACCTTC,CASSLAGQRYGYTF
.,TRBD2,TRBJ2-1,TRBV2,TGTGCCAGCAGTCCCTTCGGGACTAGCGGGGGAGAGCAGTTCTTC,CASSPFGTSGGEQFF
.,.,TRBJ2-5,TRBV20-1,TGCAGTGCTAGGGGCCAGACGGAGACCCAGTACTTC,CSARGQTETQYF
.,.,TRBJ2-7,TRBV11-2,TGTGCCAGCAGCGGGAGTACCTACGAGCAGTACTTC,CASSGSTYEQYF
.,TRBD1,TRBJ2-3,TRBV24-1,TGTGCCACCAGTGGGGACAGAAACACAGATACGCAGTATTTT,CATSGDRNTDTQYF